The T cell receptor (beta chain) under discussion was sequenced for a study of blood T cell repertoires in COVID-19. Background on the study: From the United States, Italy and Spain came samples of acute and convalescent COVID-19. From T cells, B-cell-depleted T cells, or PBMCs came the material, which was cDNA or gDNA.

The CDR3 is made up of 15 amino acids. Trimming stripped 0 bases from V and 7 bases from J, with 12 bases between. The germline V gene encodes CDR1 MGHRA and CDR2 YSYEKL. TCRdb's table, derived via immunoSEQ multiplex PCR, lists solely in-frame clones and lacks some. The profile covers around 230,000 clones, with 65% to 90% appearing a single time and around 2.5% taken by the ten largest. V usage is TRBV4-1 and J usage is TRBJ2-2; D might be TRBD1 (6 bases). The TCR sequence derives from a man aged 40-49 years who had recovered from COVID-19. Sequenced: peripheral blood. This CDR3 reads CASSQDPQGRGELFF. CDR3 DNA sequence: TGCGCCAGCAGCCAAGATCCTCAGGGGCGCGGGGAGCTGTTTTTT.